This T cell receptor beta chain was retrieved from a study of shared T cell receptors in the human thymus. CDR3 length: 18 amino acids. V lost 2 bases and J 2 bases, leaving 19 bases between the germline ends. Germline values: CDR1 ENHRY, CDR2 SYGVKD. This table comes from immunoSEQ multiplex PCR, and its TCRdb copy is limited to in-frame clones, with some not included. The table has tens of thousands of clones, around 96% seen once. The chain is built from TRBV10-3 and TRBJ1-3; D call uncertain. Sequenced input: thymocytes. This clonotype originated in a human donor. CDR3 in amino acids: CAISETTRHMLPGNTIYF. The CDR3 DNA follows: TGTGCCATCAGTGAGACAACTAGACATATGCTACCTGGAAACACCATATATTTT.